This passage covers 7 T cell receptor beta chains from one sample sequenced in a study of blood T cell repertoires in COVID-19. Profiled with immunoSEQ multiplex PCR; TCRdb holds only in-frame clones, not every one. Here the sample spans roughly 300,000 clones, 85% being singletons. Input material: peripheral blood. The receptors were gathered from a human donor in a cohort sampled during active COVID-19.

This clone has just one count. The chain combines TRBV27 with TRBJ2-2; possible D gene TRBD1, 5 bases. Trimming removed 6 bases from V and 4 bases from J, with 24 bases in between. Germline values: CDR1 MNHEY, CDR2 SMNVEV (reference sequence). The CDR3 covers 18 residues. The DNA for the CDR3 is TGTGCCAGCAGGACGACTCTTGCCCTGGGGCTGGGCACCGGGGAGCTGTTTTTT. The encoded protein is CASRTTLALGLGTGELFF.

J is TRBJ1-5 and V is TRBV2; TRBD1 matches 11 bases. Per germline, CDR1 SNHLY and CDR2 FYNNEI. Losses at the gene ends were 7 bases for V and 2 bases for J; bases not matched to a gene: 4. The CDR3 has 15 amino acids. The CDR3 DNA sequence: TGTGCCAGCAAGGGACAGGGGGTTCGCAATCAGCCCCAGCATTTT. Its translation: CASKGQGVRNQPQHF.

The V and J genes are TRBV6-5 and TRBJ2-7, with 10 bases that match TRBD1. Trimming removed 7 bases from V and 8 bases from J; junction bases left unmatched: 14. The V gene's germline CDR1 is MNHEY and CDR2 SVGAGI. CDR3 length: 15 residues. CDR3 residues: CASTPPGQGHLKQYF. Written as DNA, the CDR3 is TGTGCCAGCACCCCTCCGGGACAGGGGCATTTAAAGCAGTACTTC.

V is TRBV7-9 and J is TRBJ2-1; the match to TRBD2 covers 10 bases. The CDR3 loop spans 15 amino acids. J was trimmed by 0 bases and V by 6 bases; bases with no gene match: 2. Germline V gene sequence: CDR1 SEHNR, CDR2 FQNEAQ (reference sequence). The CDR3 protein is CASRLAGSSYNEQFF. As DNA, the CDR3 is TGTGCCAGCAGACTAGCGGGGAGCTCCTACAATGAGCAGTTCTTC.

The chain links TRBV4-1 to TRBJ1-1, with a weak D call TRBD1 (5 bases). The CDR3 totals 14 residues. Trimming pared 10 bases from V and 4 bases from J, leaving 19 bases between. CDR1 is MGHRA, CDR2 YSYEKL, per germline. CDR3 in DNA: TGCGCCACCCAGGGAGGTTCCATGGGCACTGAAGCTTTCTTT. It codes for CATQGGSMGTEAFF.

The V and J genes are TRBV12-5 and TRBJ1-4, with 9 bases matching TRBD1. In germline, CDR1 is LGHNT, CDR2 FRNRAP. The CDR3 loop spans 15 amino acids. With V trimmed by 4 bases and J by 5 bases, 5 bases remained unmatched. CDR3 in amino acids: CASGSPGTGNEKLFF. DNA of the CDR3: TGTGCTAGTGGTTCACCCGGGACAGGGAATGAAAAACTGTTTTTT.

The gene calls are TRBV25-1 and TRBJ2-2, with TRBD2 identical over 14 bases. The CDR3 loop spans 18 amino acids. Germline CDR1 is MGHDK and CDR2 is SYGVNS. Losses at the gene ends were 4 bases for V and 3 bases for J; bases not matched to a gene: 7. The CDR3 reads CASSGLAGGLLDTGELFF. CDR3 nucleotides: TGTGCCAGCAGTGGACTAGCGGGGGGGCTGTTGGACACCGGGGAGCTGTTTTTT.